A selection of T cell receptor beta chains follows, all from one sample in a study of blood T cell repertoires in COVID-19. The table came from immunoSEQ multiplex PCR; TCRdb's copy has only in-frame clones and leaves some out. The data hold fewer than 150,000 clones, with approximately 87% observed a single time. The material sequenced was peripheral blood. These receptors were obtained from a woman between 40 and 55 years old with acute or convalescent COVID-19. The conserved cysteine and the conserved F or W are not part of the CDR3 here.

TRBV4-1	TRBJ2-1	ASSQVAPSSYNEQF
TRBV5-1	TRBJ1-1	ASSSGQPNTEAF
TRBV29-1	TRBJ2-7	SARDNSYEQY
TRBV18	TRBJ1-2	ASSPPQSYGYT
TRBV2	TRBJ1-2	ASSDETDNYGYT
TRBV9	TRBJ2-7	ASSVEREPSYEQY
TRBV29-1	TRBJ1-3	SVEQANSGNTIY
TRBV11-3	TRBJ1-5	ASSLKDSHSNQPQH
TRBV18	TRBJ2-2	ASSRTSGRNTGELF
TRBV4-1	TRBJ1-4	ASSQGDQGFRGEKLF
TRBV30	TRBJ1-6	AWSVGTVNSPLH
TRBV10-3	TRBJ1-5	AISESDRGVDQPQH
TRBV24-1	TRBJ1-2	ATSDFPGDGYT
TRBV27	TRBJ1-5	ASSLGTGPQFPQH
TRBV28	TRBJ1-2	ASSSADRDGYT
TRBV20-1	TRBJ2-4	SVQGENIQY
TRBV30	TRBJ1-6	AWSELRGSGNSPLH
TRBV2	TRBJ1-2	ASSSHGGQGAVGYT
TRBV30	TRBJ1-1	AWSGQMNTEAF
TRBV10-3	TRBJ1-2	AISENQSKFRDIDGYT
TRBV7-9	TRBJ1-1	ASSLWAGGEAF
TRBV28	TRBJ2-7	ASSQGVRPQY
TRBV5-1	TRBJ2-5	ASSSKREGIETQY
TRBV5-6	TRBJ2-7	ASSNSAYEQY
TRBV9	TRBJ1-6	ASSSLNSPLH
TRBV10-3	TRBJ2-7	AISDLGQGGYEQY
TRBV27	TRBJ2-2	ASSLKGLAGHTGELF
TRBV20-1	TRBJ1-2	SARQGYGYT
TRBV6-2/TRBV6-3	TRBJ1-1	ASSSEGGVTEAF
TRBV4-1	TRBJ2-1	ASSPGGTFSYNEQF
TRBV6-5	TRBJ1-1	ASGTGYTEAF